A single sample gave rise to the 25 T cell receptor beta chains below, sequenced in a study of blood T cell repertoires in COVID-19. Sequencing was performed with immunoSEQ multiplex PCR; in TCRdb, only in-frame clones are kept and a portion is missing. The sample records approximately 110,000 clones, 70% to 90% being singletons. Specimen: peripheral blood. These receptors were collected from a man aged 40-49 years with acute or convalescent COVID-19.

CDR3 in DNA: TGTGCCAGCAGCTTAGGACTTGCCCTGTACCAAGAGACCCAGTACTTC. Translated, it gives CASSLGLALYQETQYF. This chain uses TRBV7-2 with TRBJ2-5; no reliable D call. With 1 base removed from V and 0 bases from J, the gap between germline ends came to 12 bases. Germline V gives CDR1 SGHTA, CDR2 FQGNSA. The CDR3 is 16 amino acids.

The chain combines TRBV4-1 with TRBJ2-7, with D perhaps TRBD1 (7 bases). V was trimmed by 1 base and J by 5 bases, leaving 15 bases between them. The CDR3 covers 15 residues. Germline V gene data show CDR1 as MGHRA and CDR2 as YSYEKL. The CDR3 region has the DNA TGCGCCAGCAGCCAAGTGCCAGGGGGGTCCGACGAGCAGTACTTC. It codes for CASSQVPGGSDEQYF.

The V call is TRBV9, the J call TRBJ2-2; 7 bases agree with TRBD1. This CDR3 has 14 amino acids. Germline values: CDR1 SGDLS, CDR2 YYNGEE. J gave up 6 bases and V 0 bases, and 2 bases lay outside the gene matches. The CDR3 protein is CASSVATGAGELFF. CDR3 DNA: TGTGCCAGCAGCGTAGCTACAGGGGCCGGGGAGCTGTTTTTT.

V is TRBV5-1 and J is TRBJ1-5, with a possible D match to TRBD1 (5 bases). Trimming took off 1 base at V and 3 bases at J, with 8 bases between the two ends. The CDR3 totals 14 residues. Germline CDR1 SGHRS, CDR2 YFSETQ. The CDR3 loop reads CASSLSGLNQPQHF. In DNA, the CDR3 is TGCGCCAGCAGCTTGTCGGGACTCAATCAGCCCCAGCATTTT.

This chain joins TRBV19 and TRBJ1-4; 8 positions match TRBD1. The V gene end was trimmed by 1 base and the J gene end by 5 bases; junction bases not matched to a gene: 3. The CDR3 runs to 15 residues. CDR1 is LNHDA and CDR2 is SQIVND in the germline V gene (reference sequence). The chain's CDR3 is CASSIARDRNEKLFF. CDR3 coding DNA: TGTGCCAGTAGTATAGCCCGGGACAGGAATGAAAAACTGTTTTTT.

V is TRBV19 and J is TRBJ2-5; TRBD2 aligns across 7 bases. With V trimmed by 2 bases and J by 4 bases, 7 bases remained unmatched. There are 15 residues in the CDR3. In germline, CDR1 is LNHDA, CDR2 SQIVND (reference sequence). The CDR3 region is CASSIWPSGSETQYF. The CDR3 DNA reads TGTGCCAGTAGTATATGGCCTAGCGGATCAGAGACCCAGTACTTC. Full variable domain (missing parts from reference TRBV19 and TRBJ2-5): DGGITQSPKYLFRKEGQNVTLSCEQNLNHDAMYWYRQDPGQGLRLIYYSQIVNDFQKGDIAEGYSVSREKKESFPLTVTSAQKNPTAFYLCASSIWPSGSETQYFGPGTRLLVL.

The sample holds one count of this clone. DNA for the CDR3: TGTGCCAGCAGTGGGGAGGCCCGCGGGTATAGCAATCAGCCCCAGCATTTT. It encodes CASSGEARGYSNQPQHF. The V call is TRBV6-1, the J call TRBJ1-5; no reliable D call. Germline values: CDR1 MNHNS, CDR2 SASEGT. This CDR3 comprises 17 residues. V lost 4 bases and J lost 0, with 16 bases in between.

This chain uses TRBV5-8 with TRBJ1-6; 8 nucleotides align to TRBD1. The CDR3 covers 15 residues. Germline V gene data show CDR1 as SGHTS and CDR2 as YDEGEE. Trimming took 7 bases from V and 4 from J; bases not matched to a gene: 7. CDR3 protein: CASALGQGYNSPLHF. The DNA of the CDR3 is TGTGCCAGCGCTCTTGGACAGGGATATAATTCACCCCTCCACTTT.

The chain uses TRBV9 and TRBJ2-1, with TRBD2 matching over 8 bases. Germline V gives CDR1 SGDLS, CDR2 YYNGEE. The J segment lost 6 bases and the V segment lost 2 bases, leaving 7 bases of the junction unmatched. The CDR3 sequence is 15 residues long. The CDR3 sequence is CASSVYPGGGNEQFF. CDR3 DNA: TGTGCCAGCAGCGTTTACCCGGGGGGGGGCAATGAGCAGTTCTTC.

The chain combines TRBV7-9 with TRBJ2-1, with 8 bases identical to TRBD1. Germline V lookup: CDR1 SEHNR, CDR2 FQNEAQ (reference sequence). V gave up 8 bases and J gave up 7 bases; unmatched junction bases: 7. The CDR3 covers 13 residues. In DNA, the CDR3 is TGTGCCAGCGGATGGACAGGGTGGAATGAGCAGTTCTTC. Translated: CASGWTGWNEQFF.

The chain recombines TRBV7-9 with TRBJ2-7; 10 positions agree with TRBD1. With 6 bases clipped from V and 2 bases from J, the junction kept 4 bases outside the gene matches. CDR3 length: 14 residues. Germline CDR1 and CDR2: SEHNR and FQNEAQ (reference sequence). CDR3 DNA: TGTGCCAGCAGTGGGGGACAGGGGACCTACGAGCAGTACTTC. This sequence encodes CASSGGQGTYEQYF.

The chain joins TRBV15 to TRBJ1-2, with unresolved D. The CDR3 length is 13 residues. V dropped 3 bases and J dropped 2 bases, with 7 bases sitting between them. The germline gives CDR1 LNHNV, CDR2 YYDKDF (reference sequence). CDR3 amino acids: CATSSGMNYGYTF. The CDR3 DNA reads as TGTGCCACCAGCAGCGGGATGAACTATGGCTACACCTTC.

The chain joins TRBV11-3 to TRBJ2-3; TRBD2 matches 9 bases. Germline CDR1 reads SGHNT; CDR2 reads YENEEA. The length of the CDR3 is 17 residues. The J segment lost 1 base and the V segment lost 5 bases, leaving 10 bases of the junction unmatched. CDR3 sequence: CASSHSPVAGGTDTQYF. For the CDR3, the DNA is TGTGCCAGCAGCCATTCCCCCGTAGCGGGGGGCACAGATACGCAGTATTTT.

This chain connects TRBV27 to TRBJ2-7, with TRBD1 matching over 7 bases. CDR1 MNHEY and CDR2 SMNVEV come from the germline V gene (reference sequence). CDR3 length: 13 residues. The trim removed 4 bases at V and 7 bases at J, leaving 7 bases unmatched. CDR3 sequence: CASSSRQGQEQYF. The CDR3 coding sequence is TGTGCCAGCAGTTCCAGACAGGGACAGGAGCAGTACTTC.

V usage is TRBV6-2 or TRBV6-3 and J usage is TRBJ1-5, with unresolved D. V was trimmed by 4 bases and J by 5 bases, leaving 9 bases between them. Germline values: CDR1 MNHEY, CDR2 SVGEGT. CDR3 length equals 13 residues. The CDR3 DNA reads as TGTGCCAGCAGTTCTCGGAGGGATCAGCCCCAGCATTTT. It yields the protein CASSSRRDQPQHF.

This chain connects TRBV24-1 to TRBJ2-3, with TRBD1 identical over 7 bases. Looked up from germline, CDR1 is KGHDR and CDR2 is SFDVKD. This CDR3 is 13 amino acids long. V lost 9 bases and J lost 5; bases outside the gene matches: 7. The CDR3 loop is CATGHSGGDTQYF. DNA of the CDR3: TGTGCCACCGGCCACTCAGGGGGAGATACGCAGTATTTT.

The chain joins TRBV5-1 to TRBJ1-5, with a possible D match to TRBD1 (5 bases). The germline CDR1 and CDR2 sequences are SGHRS and YFSETQ. The length of the CDR3 is 13 residues. Trimming removed 5 bases from V and 6 bases from J, with 12 bases in between. The CDR3 sequence: CASSLQGTQPQHF. The CDR3 DNA is TGCGCCAGCAGTCTTCAGGGTACTCAGCCCCAGCATTTT. The entire variable domain, with the rest obtained from reference TRBV5-1 and TRBJ1-5, is as follows: KAGVTQTPRYLIKTRGQQVTLSCSPISGHRSVSWYQQTPGQGLQFLFEYFSETQRNKGNFPGRFSGRQFSNSRSEMNVSTLELGDSALYLCASSLQGTQPQHFGDGTRLSIL.

The rearrangement links TRBV29-1 to TRBJ1-1; D remains unclear. The length of the CDR3 is 12 residues. Germline V gives CDR1 SQVTM, CDR2 ANQGSEA. Trimming stripped 3 bases from V and 0 bases from J, with 5 bases between. CDR3 sequence: CSVDPVNTEAFF. The CDR3, as DNA: TGCAGCGTTGATCCAGTGAACACTGAAGCTTTCTTT.

Written as DNA, the CDR3 is TGTGCCAGTAGTAGAATAGGACAGGGATTTACCGGGGAGCTGTTTTTT. Translation gives CASSRIGQGFTGELFF. The chain couples TRBV19 to TRBJ2-2, with 8 positions matching TRBD1. This CDR3 spans 16 amino acids. CDR1 is LNHDA, CDR2 SQIVND, per germline (reference sequence). The junction had 9 bases not matched to a gene; V was cut back by 4 bases and J by 5 bases.

This chain connects TRBV6-5 to TRBJ1-1; D gene uncertain. CDR3 length: 12 residues. Per the germline V gene, CDR1 is MNHEY and CDR2 is SVGAGI. Trimming stripped 2 bases from V and 3 bases from J, with 4 bases between. CDR3 sequence (DNA): TGTGCCAGCAGTTACGAGGACACTGAAGCTTTCTTT. It translates to CASSYEDTEAFF.

This clone is a singleton in its sample. The chain links TRBV2 to TRBJ1-1; 9 bases agree with TRBD1. The V gene end was trimmed by 5 bases and the J gene end by 4 bases; junction bases not matched to a gene: 2. The germline CDR1 and CDR2 sequences are SNHLY and FYNNEI. The CDR3 extends over 13 amino acids. CDR3 coding DNA: TGTGCCAGCAGTCCGGGACAGGGCACTGAAGCTTTCTTT. Translating it yields CASSPGQGTEAFF. The whole variable domain, remainder taken from reference TRBV2 and TRBJ1-1, is EPEVTQTPSHQVTQMGQEVILRCVPISNHLYFYWYRQILGQKVEFLVSFYNNEISEKSEIFDDQFSVERPDGSNFTLKIRSTKLEDSAMYFCASSPGQGTEAFFGQGTRLTVV.

This clone was counted a few times. The chain has TRBV30 and TRBJ2-5, with TRBD2 matching 11 bases. This CDR3 has 16 residues. Germline values: CDR1 GTSNPN, CDR2 SVGIG (reference sequence). The junction had 11 bases not matched to a gene; V was cut back by 3 bases and J by 5 bases. The DNA of the CDR3 is TGTGCCTGGAGCTACAGGGGTAGCGGGGGGGCCGAGACCCAGTACTTC. Protein: CAWSYRGSGGAETQYF.

This clone occurred once. The chain recombines TRBV9 with TRBJ2-1; 8 positions agree with TRBD2. The V and J ends lost 0 bases and 5 bases, in that order; junction bases with no gene match: 4. CDR3 size: 15 residues. Germline V gene lookup returns CDR1 SGDLS and CDR2 YYNGEE. This chain's CDR3 is CASSVGGGFNNEQFF. Written as DNA, the CDR3 is TGTGCCAGCAGCGTAGGCGGGGGGTTTAACAATGAGCAGTTCTTC.

V and J are TRBV7-3 and TRBJ2-2, with TRBD1 identical over 11 bases. Looked up from germline, CDR1 is SGHTA and CDR2 is FQGTGA. J was trimmed by 9 bases and V by 5 bases; bases with no gene match: 8. The CDR3 runs 15 residues. For the CDR3, the DNA is TGTGCCAGCAGCACGGGACAGGGGGTCGAGAGGGAGCTGTTTTTT. Its protein is CASSTGQGVERELFF.

V and J are TRBV9 and TRBJ1-4; 7 nucleotides agree with TRBD1. Germline V gene data show CDR1 as SGDLS and CDR2 as YYNGEE. The CDR3 loop spans 14 amino acids. The junction had 2 bases not matched to a gene; V was cut back by 0 bases and J by 6 bases. The CDR3 region is CASSVEGGDEKLFF. The CDR3 coding sequence is TGTGCCAGCAGCGTAGAAGGGGGCGATGAAAAACTGTTTTTT.